The 9 T cell receptor beta chains listed next were all sequenced from one sample in a study of molecular identifiers for immune sequencing clone quantification. Each CDR3 protein is one row after TCRdb ran MiXCR on the PCR reads. The sample yields about 40,000 distinct CDR3 sequences, about a quarter seen once. The sample taken for sequencing was naive CD8+ T cells from blood, with Jurkat cell RNA spiked in. Regarding subset: FACS-sorted CD8+CD4-CCR7+CD45RA+ naive T cells. The origin of the receptors is a human donor in good health. Some libraries in this study had Jurkat cell RNA spiked in.

The chain recombines TRBV27 with TRBJ2-7; 7 bases agree with TRBD1. CDR3 length: 13 amino acids. Germline-derived CDR1 and CDR2 are MNHEY and SMNVEV (reference sequence). Losses at the gene ends were 1 base for V and 5 bases for J; bases not matched to a gene: 2. This CDR3 is CASSLLGQDEQYF. The CDR3 DNA reads as TGTGCCAGCAGTTTATTAGGACAGGACGAGCAGTACTTC.

The table lists this clonotype with many counts. The V gene is TRBV5-5, the J gene TRBJ1-2; TRBD1 agrees at 7 bases. The germline CDR1 and CDR2 sequences are SGHKS and YYEKEE (reference sequence). V dropped 3 bases and J dropped 3; count of bases not matched to a gene: 8. The CDR3 length is 15 residues. The CDR3 here is CASSWETGIDYGYTF. Written as DNA, the CDR3 is TGTGCCAGCAGCTGGGAGACAGGGATCGACTATGGCTACACCTTC.

The sample holds one count of this clonotype. A read error may be the cause here, since a much bigger clone is one base away. The chain is built from TRBV7-9 and TRBJ1-5, with D uncertain. V lost 5 bases and J lost 4, with 6 bases in between. Germline values: CDR1 SEHNR, CDR2 FQNEAQ (reference sequence). The CDR3 spans 12 residues. The CDR3 is CASSKLNQPQHF. The CDR3 nucleotides read TGTGCCAGCAGCAAATTGAATCAGCCCCAGCATTTT.

On this clonotype: At one boundary the junction diverges from the germline segment, which might be a read error. J is TRBJ2-3 and V is TRBV4-1; a possible D gene is TRBD1 (6 bases). The germline V gene encodes CDR1 MGHRA and CDR2 YSYEKL. The CDR3 covers 16 residues. The CDR3 region has the DNA TGCCCCAGCAGCCCCCAGGGAGTGGGGGCCACAGATACGCAGTATTTT. Encoded protein: CPSSPQGVGATDTQYF.

This clonotype was detected many times. The chain carries TRBV27 and TRBJ2-5, with D tentatively TRBD2 (5 bases). CDR3 size: 14 residues. CDR1 is MNHEY, CDR2 SMNVEV, per germline (reference sequence). V was clipped by 9 bases and J by 0 bases, with 14 bases between them. The DNA for the CDR3 is TGTGCCAGTGGCAAACCGGACTACCAAGAGACCCAGTACTTC. Its protein product is CASGKPDYQETQYF.

In this sample, this clonotype turned up many times. Here the CDR3 reads CASSPRTGRVTEAFF. The DNA for the CDR3 is TGTGCCAGCAGCCCTAGGACAGGGCGAGTCACTGAAGCTTTCTTT. The J gene is TRBJ1-1, the V gene TRBV7-9, with 8 positions matching TRBD1. This CDR3 region has 15 residues. The germline V gene encodes CDR1 SEHNR and CDR2 FQNEAQ (reference sequence). V shed 5 bases, J shed 4 bases, and the junction held 9 bases outside the gene matches.

The rearrangement uses TRBV12-3 or TRBV12-4 and TRBJ2-1; 10 nucleotides match TRBD2. The CDR3 consists of 19 residues. J gave up 2 bases and V 3 bases, and 13 bases lay outside the gene matches. The CDR3 DNA reads as TGTGCCAGCAGTTTCGAGAACTTCTACAGCGGGGGGGCCTACAATGAGCAGTTCTTC. Translated, it gives CASSFENFYSGGAYNEQFF.

This chain uses TRBV6-2 or TRBV6-3 with TRBJ2-3; tentative D call: TRBD1 (6 bases). Trimming cost V 2 bases and J 3 bases, with 18 bases left between them. Germline CDR1 MNHEY, CDR2 SVGEGT. The CDR3 sequence is 17 residues long. CDR3 protein: CASSYRGGREVTDTQYF. CDR3 bases: TGTGCCAGCAGTTACCGTGGGGGCAGGGAAGTAACAGATACGCAGTATTTT.

The rearrangement uses TRBV7-9 and TRBJ2-7, with D unclear. Per the germline V gene, CDR1 is SEHNR and CDR2 is FQNEAQ (reference sequence). The V gene lost 2 bases and the J gene lost 3 bases, with 8 bases spanning the gap. The CDR3 consists of 13 residues. CDR3 in amino acids: CASSLLPDYEQYF. The DNA for the CDR3 is TGTGCCAGCAGCTTATTGCCGGACTACGAGCAGTACTTC.